This entry features one T cell receptor beta chain sequence. The PCR ran on 60 Vbeta and 13 Jbeta primers. Profiling relied on immunoSEQ multiplex PCR, and the TCRdb table lists in-frame clones only, not all of them. The sample consists of about 140,000 clones, approximately 71% of them appearing once. The entry originates in a study of cytomegalovirus exposure and HLA in healthy donors. Trimming removed 1 base from V and 3 bases from J, with 9 bases in between. The CDR3 length is 14 residues. Per germline, CDR1 MGHRA and CDR2 YSYEKL. The material sequenced was PBMCs. The sequence came from a man aged 40-55 years in good health and CMV-seronegative. The chain links TRBV4-1 to TRBJ2-5; maybe TRBD1 (6 bases). The CDR3 nucleotides read TGCGCCAGCAGCCAAGTGGGACAAGAAGAGACCCAGTACTTC. Protein: CASSQVGQEETQYF.